This T cell receptor (beta chain) was identified in a study of blood T cell repertoires in COVID-19. Study-level background: In each case, the material was cDNA or gDNA derived from T cells, B-cell-depleted T cells, or PBMCs.

The protocol was immunoSEQ multiplex PCR, while the TCRdb copy is restricted to in-frame clones and leaves out a portion. The sample lists about 200,000 clones, approximately 78% occurring once. This clone was seen more than once but under ten times. CDR1 SGHTA and CDR2 FQGNSA come from the germline V gene. There are 17 residues in the CDR3. V was pared by 2 bases and J by 0 bases, with 13 bases between. The specimen sequenced was peripheral blood. The TCR originated in an elderly woman with acute or convalescent COVID-19. The genes are TRBV7-2 and TRBJ1-4; D unclear. The CDR3 bases are TGTGCCAGCAGCTTATCCCACAGATCGGCAACTAATGAAAAACTGTTTTTT. Translated, it gives CASSLSHRSATNEKLFF.